Given below is one T cell receptor (beta chain) in context. As yet, its antigen is unknown. Each CDR3 protein gets one entry after TCRdb re-called the 5' RACE reads with MiXCR. Of under 450,000 distinct CDR3 sequences listed, roughly 18% were seen once; the top ten hold approximately 0.97%. Germline assignment: CDR1 DFQATT and CDR2 SNEGSKA (reference sequence). The CDR3 length is 11 residues. V was pared by 2 bases and J by 7 bases, with 8 bases between. The data were obtained in a study of CD8 T cells in ankylosing spondylitis. General study results and limits: Earlier authors reported some of these motif variants in reactive arthritis synovial fluid and blood. Apparently characteristic of ankylosing spondylitis blood was a TCR beta motif (roughly eight highly homologous variants).

The receptor was isolated from a male donor with ankylosing spondylitis. Sequenced material: blood, either unsorted or a sorted T cell fraction (not recorded which). This rearrangement joins TRBV20-1 to TRBJ1-2, with D hard to call. DNA for the CDR3: TGCAGTGCTAGAAGGTCGGGTGGCTACACCTTC. Protein sequence: CSARRSGGYTF.